A single T cell receptor (beta chain) is shown here with its context. Assay used: immunoSEQ multiplex PCR; TCRdb lists only in-frame clones, some missing. The sample includes about 140,000 clones, less than 90% of them seen just once. These data originate in a study of control samples from healthy donors and cancer patients. The sequence derives from a young woman in good health. Material for sequencing was blood.

The CDR3 bases are TGTGCCAGCAGCACGGGACTCCTGTACCAAGAGACCCAGTACTTC. This sequence encodes CASSTGLLYQETQYF. The V gene is TRBV7-2, the J gene TRBJ2-5; weak D call: TRBD2 (6 bases). The length of the CDR3 is 15 residues. The germline CDR1 and CDR2 sequences are SGHTA and FQGNSA. Trimming left V 5 bases short and J 0 bases short, with 13 bases between.